This T cell receptor (beta chain) emerged from a study of T cells in localized non-small cell lung cancer. Findings and limits, study-wide: Investigators sequenced only a single tumor region, leaving heterogeneity possible. Measurement of T cell clonality placed uninvolved adjacent lung highest, above the level in tumor. A median around 57 of the top 100 tumor clones appeared in adjacent lung.

As to this clone: Its antigen is as yet unknown.

Trimming removed 0 bases from V and 0 bases from J; junction bases left unmatched: 8. The CDR3 sequence is 18 residues long. CDR1 and CDR2 (germline): SGHRS, YFSETQ. Method: immunoSEQ multiplex PCR; TCRdb's copy keeps in-frame clones and lacks some. Among 15,000 to 17,000 clones listed, approximately 89% were seen once. The sample in question was peripheral blood mononuclear cells, obtained before any cancer treatment. This chain links TRBV5-1 with TRBJ2-7; the match to TRBD2 covers 11 bases. This TCR derives from a male donor at least 60 years old with stage II lung adenocarcinoma. CDR3 in DNA: TGCGCCAGCAGCTTGGGGGTGCCGACTAGCGGGACCTCCTACGAGCAGTACTTC. Residues: CASSLGVPTSGTSYEQYF.